This paragraph covers one T cell receptor (beta chain) sequence. Its binding antigen is unknown. Within one base of it there is no much larger clone, and no base qualities were kept. The protocol used for the library was 5' RACE. TCRdb names Illumina HiSeq 2500 as the instrument used. A second about 7 to 11 cycle PCR used a sample-barcoded 5' primer and a J-beta primer mix. A template-switch 5' adaptor carrying 12 random nucleotides introduced a unique molecular identifier onto each TCR beta cDNA molecule. Each sample yielded at least 3 million CDR3-containing paired-end reads. All of the RNA was converted into first-strand cDNA using the Mint cDNA synthesis kit, with a TRBC-specific oligonucleotide serving as the primer. Following uracil-DNA glycosylase treatment, a first 18-cycle PCR with universal primers M1SS and BC2_uni_R was performed on all cDNA. For the original study's pipeline: For normalization, 1 million high-quality reads, each with a distinct molecular identifier, were randomly selected from each sample. Instead of being binned into consensus sequences, reads that shared molecular identifiers were thrown out. MiTCR, run with a Q25 quality threshold and the strictest error-elimination algorithm, handled CDR3 identification, clonotype clustering and error correction. A nonparametric unseen species model with Euler transformation was used to estimate a lower bound on total TCR beta diversity. The raw public reads went through TCRdb reprocessing: fastp at Q25, MiXCR clone calling, in-frame beta chains kept. When rows share a CDR3 protein, they turn into one entry using the most common DNA and genes. The V and J calls follow TCRdb's processing rather than the paper's. A total of more than 1 million distinct CDR3 sequences appear in this sample, 40% to 50% of them only once. The ten largest clones take up approximately 20% of the sample.

Systemically healthy Caucasian individuals from Russia, about 38 in total and aged roughly 6 to 95 years, were included as donors. Approximately 10 milliliters of peripheral blood were collected from each donor into EDTA-treated Vacutainer tubes. Ficoll-Paque density-gradient centrifugation was used to isolate PBMCs, with at least 7 million obtained per sample. Trizol reagent was used to extract total RNA from PBMCs, with at least 6 micrograms per sample. For every donor, an aliquot of PBMCs went through flow cytometry to measure the percentages of naive CD45RAhigh/CD27high T cells. The data derive from a study of blood T cells in healthy people across ages (dated by TCRdb to about 2015). In terms of the full investigation: In model experiments, template switching captured about one uniquely barcoded TCR beta cDNA molecule for every two T cells. Age-related changes in TCR beta repertoire diversity were measured in the study by deep sequencing normalized with unique cDNA molecular identifiers. Donors were grouped into four age groups: young (average about 15 years), middle-aged (about 38), aged (around 60) and long-lived (approximately 81). To avoid experimental bias, donors of different ages were spread randomly across the sequencing lanes. The study analyzed two additional independent replicas of 1 million unique cDNA reads from the same blood draw for two donors, one aged 18 to 29 and one aged 80 or older. General study outcomes and caveats: Because donor CMV infection status was unknown, age-related changes in expanded clonotypes were potentially confounded. Compared with the aged group, the long-lived group had more naive CD4+ T cells, fewer expanded clones and increased TCR diversity, suggesting age selection. Estimates of total diversity based on one million sequenced T cells were considered lower bounds and underestimates. A strong correlation was found between observed TCR beta diversity and the percentage of naive T cells measured by flow cytometry. Bulk unsorted PBMC profiling prevented conclusive comparison of naive and antigen-experienced compartments. As age increased, observed TCR beta diversity per million T cells dropped in a roughly linear way, and a significant reduction was already evident by age 40.

Sequences were obtained from blood. This TCR derives from a woman aged 60-75 years in good health.

The sequenced DNA is TGTGCCAGCAGCCTAGGGGGACAGGGAAGCACAGATACGCAGTATTTT. Translated, it reads CASSLGGQGSTDTQYF. The chain joins TRBV7-8 to TRBJ2-3, with 9 middle bases fitting TRBD1. The germline V and J ends show losses of 5 bases and 0 bases respectively, and no gene match explains 6 bases of the junction. CDR1 is given as SGHVS and CDR2 as FQNEAQ, both from the germline V gene. From the cysteine up to the phenylalanine, the CDR3 has a length of 16 residues. The kept DNA is CDR3 alone, 48 bases in frame from the first base.